This T cell receptor beta chain stems from a study of cytomegalovirus exposure and HLA in healthy donors. Clones were sequenced by immunoSEQ multiplex PCR, and TCRdb holds only the in-frame ones, with some missing. The data hold fewer than 150,000 clones, with around nine tenths observed a single time. This TCR derives from a man younger than 35 in good health and CMV-seropositive. Source material: PBMCs.

CDR3 sequence: CASSLFFRDRGRNYGYTF. In DNA, the CDR3 is TGTGCCAGCAGCCTTTTCTTCCGGGACAGGGGCCGAAACTATGGCTACACCTTC. The chain has TRBV5-6 and TRBJ1-2, with TRBD1 matching over 10 bases. The V and J ends lost 4 bases and 2 bases, in that order; junction bases with no gene match: 14. Germline V lookup: CDR1 SGHDT, CDR2 YYEEEE. CDR3 length: 18 amino acids. The whole variable domain, filled in from reference TRBV5-6 and TRBJ1-2, reads DAGVTQSPTHLIKTRGQQVTLRCSPKSGHDTVSWYQQALGQGPQFIFQYYEEEERQRGNFPDRFSGHQFPNYSSELNVNALLLGDSALYLCASSLFFRDRGRNYGYTFGSGTRLTVV.